These 20 T cell receptor beta chains came from one sample sequenced in a study of blood T cell repertoires in COVID-19. Sequencing was performed with immunoSEQ multiplex PCR; in TCRdb, only in-frame clones are kept and a portion is missing. The profile covers 250,000 to 300,000 clones, with approximately 85% appearing a single time and approximately 5% taken by the ten largest. Material for sequencing was peripheral blood. These receptors originate from a man aged 50 to 59 with active or convalescent COVID-19.

The V call is TRBV14, the J call TRBJ2-2, with a possible D match to TRBD1 (5 bases). Germline CDR1 is SGHDN and CDR2 is FVKESK. With 2 bases removed from V and 6 bases from J, the gap between germline ends came to 10 bases. CDR3 length equals 14 residues. The DNA of the CDR3 is TGTGCCAGCAGCCAAATCAGGGCCGCCGGGGAGCTGTTTTTT. Translated: CASSQIRAAGELFF.

The gene calls are TRBV19 and TRBJ2-1, with 10 bases identical to TRBD1. V was clipped by 7 bases and J by 2 bases; unmatched bases: 5. Germline CDR1 is LNHDA and CDR2 is SQIVND (reference sequence). This CDR3 comprises 15 residues. This CDR3 is CASTPTGGAYNEQFF. The CDR3 bases are TGTGCCAGTACCCCGACAGGGGGCGCCTACAATGAGCAGTTCTTC.

This chain links TRBV13 with TRBJ1-1; D possibly corresponds to TRBD1 (6 bases). Trimming removed 5 bases from V and 6 bases from J, with 16 bases in between. CDR3 length: 14 residues. Per germline, CDR1 PRHDT and CDR2 FYEKMQ (reference sequence). The CDR3 DNA reads as TGTGCCAGCAGCCCCAGGACAGAGGGGTCTGAAGCTTTCTTT. Protein sequence: CASSPRTEGSEAFF.

J is TRBJ2-7 and V is TRBV7-9, with 8 bases that match TRBD2. Germline lookup yields CDR1 SEHNR and CDR2 FQNEAQ (reference sequence). V trimming: 6 bases; J trimming: 2 bases; junction bases outside the gene matches: 6. This CDR3 comprises 14 residues. CDR3 in DNA: TGTGCCAGCAGTAGCCGGGAGGGGCCCTACGAGCAGTACTTC. Protein product: CASSSREGPYEQYF. Together with reference TRBV7-9 and TRBJ2-7, the CDR3 gives the full variable domain: DTGVSQNPRHKITKRGQNVTFRCDPISEHNRLYWYRQTLGQGPEFLTYFQNEAQLEKSRLLSDRFSAERPKGSFSTLEIQRTEQGDSAMYLCASSSREGPYEQYFGPGTRLTVT.

This sequence joins TRBV6-5 and TRBJ1-6; weak D call: TRBD1 (5 bases). This CDR3 comprises 15 residues. Germline values: CDR1 MNHEY, CDR2 SVGAGI. V lost 2 bases and J lost 10, with 15 bases in between. The CDR3 nucleotides are TGTGCCAGCAGTTACGTGCGACAGAGGACCTCACCCCTCCACTTT. Encoded protein: CASSYVRQRTSPLHF.

The chain carries TRBV21-1 and TRBJ2-7; no DNA check was done on the table's D call, TRBD2. TRBV21-1 is listed as a pseudogene. This CDR3 comprises 21 residues. This chain's CDR3 is CASSKVGRGGSLVSGSYEQYF. In DNA, the CDR3 is TGTGCCAGCAGCAAAGTGGGTCGCGGGGGCAGTTTAGTTTCGGGGTCCTACGAGCAGTACTTC.

The sample holds one count of this clone. Here the CDR3 DNA reads TGTGCCAGCAGCGTAGATGGGAGGAGTTCACCCCTCCACTTT. Translation: CASSVDGRSSPLHF. This chain links TRBV9 with TRBJ1-6; no clear D. The germline V gene has CDR1 SGDLS and CDR2 YYNGEE. The CDR3 loop spans 14 amino acids. V was shortened by 0 bases and J by 9 bases, with 10 bases between the two germline ends.

The chain uses TRBV15 and TRBJ2-3; tentatively, D is TRBD1 (5 bases). The V end was cut by 3 bases, the J end by 6 bases, with 13 bases between. In germline, CDR1 is LNHNV, CDR2 YYDKDF (reference sequence). There are 14 residues in the CDR3. CDR3 sequence: CATSSGVRVDTQYF. The CDR3 DNA follows: TGTGCCACCAGCAGTGGGGTCAGGGTCGATACGCAGTATTTT.

The V gene is TRBV27, the J gene TRBJ2-1; D remains ambiguous. V was cut by 2 bases and J by 3 bases, with 8 bases left in between. The CDR3 length is 14 residues. Per the germline V gene, CDR1 is MNHEY and CDR2 is SMNVEV (reference sequence). CDR3 in DNA: TGTGCCAGCAGTTTAAGAGGCAGCTACAATGAGCAGTTCTTC. This sequence encodes CASSLRGSYNEQFF.

The V gene is TRBV7-9, the J gene TRBJ2-3; 11 nucleotides match TRBD1. The CDR3 has 13 amino acids. V lost 4 bases, J lost 10 bases, and 4 bases stayed unmatched. In germline, CDR1 is SEHNR, CDR2 FQNEAQ (reference sequence). The CDR3 DNA reads TGTGCCAGCAGCTCCGGGACAGGGGGTGCGCAGTATTTT. Translated: CASSSGTGGAQYF.

DNA of the CDR3: TGCGCCAGCAGCCAAGAATGGATGCAGGGACAGACTAACATTCAGTACTTC. This codes for CASSQEWMQGQTNIQYF. This chain joins TRBV4-3 and TRBJ2-4, with TRBD1 identical over 7 bases. CDR3 length equals 17 residues. Germline trimming cut 0 bases from V and 7 bases from J; bases unmatched to any gene: 12. Germline lookup yields CDR1 LGHNA and CDR2 YSLEER.

This clone was seen only once. This sequence joins TRBV30 and TRBJ1-6; D call uncertain. V dropped 0 bases and J dropped 9 bases, with 6 bases sitting between them. The germline V gene has CDR1 GTSNPN and CDR2 SVGIG (reference sequence). CDR3 length: 12 residues. Here the CDR3 reads CAWSVSVSPLHF. The CDR3 bases are TGTGCCTGGAGTGTATCGGTTTCACCCCTCCACTTT.

J is TRBJ2-1 and V is TRBV3-1 (or the pseudogene TRBV3-2); 12 nucleotides match TRBD2. This CDR3 has 18 residues. The V gene's germline CDR1 is LGHDT and CDR2 YNNKEL (reference sequence). Trimming took 5 bases from V and 0 from J; bases not matched to a gene: 8. As DNA, the CDR3 is TGTGCCAGCAGCAAACGGACTAGCGGGGTTAGCTCCTACAATGAGCAGTTCTTC. Translated, it gives CASSKRTSGVSSYNEQFF.

This CDR3 reads CASSLSTGGMNTEAFF. The CDR3 region has the DNA TGTGCCAGCAGTTTATCCACGGGAGGCATGAACACTGAAGCTTTCTTT. The chain carries TRBV28 and TRBJ1-1; D gene unclear. Trimming pared 1 base from V and 0 bases from J, leaving 12 bases between. The CDR3 contains 16 residues. The V gene's germline CDR1 is MDHEN and CDR2 SYDVKM.

The V gene is TRBV29-1, the J gene TRBJ1-4; 7 bases agree with TRBD1. Per the germline V gene, CDR1 is SQVTM and CDR2 is ANQGSEA. CDR3 length equals 15 residues. V was pared by 7 bases and J by 0 bases, with 8 bases of the junction left unmatched. CDR3 coding DNA: TGCAGCGCACAGGGGAGTAAAACAACTAATGAAAAACTGTTTTTT. It specifies CSAQGSKTTNEKLFF. The variable domain in full, with the rest retrieved from reference TRBV29-1 and TRBJ1-4, is SAVISQKPSRDICQRGTSLTIQCQVDSQVTMMFWYRQQPGQSLTLIATANQGSEATYESGFVIDKFPISRPNLTFSTLTVSNMSPEDSSIYLCSAQGSKTTNEKLFFGSGTQLSVL.

V gene TRBV28 combines with J gene TRBJ1-2; maybe TRBD1 (6 bases). Germline V gene sequence: CDR1 MDHEN, CDR2 SYDVKM. The CDR3 loop spans 14 amino acids. V lost 1 base, J lost 8 bases, and 14 bases lay in between. For the CDR3, the DNA is TGTGCCAGCAGTTTATCGTCCCTCCAGGGGGGCTACACCTTC. This sequence encodes CASSLSSLQGGYTF.

The chain employs TRBV2 and TRBJ2-2; 14 bases match TRBD2. The junction had 3 bases not matched to a gene; V was cut back by 5 bases and J by 1 base. Germline V CDR1 and CDR2: SNHLY, FYNNEI. This CDR3 has 17 residues. CDR3 protein: CASSLTSGRGNTGELFF. CDR3 nucleotide sequence: TGTGCCAGCAGTTTGACTAGCGGGAGGGGGAACACCGGGGAGCTGTTTTTT.

V and J are TRBV5-1 and TRBJ2-3; 16 bases are a match to TRBD2. Germline-derived CDR1 and CDR2 are SGHRS and YFSETQ. The CDR3 is 17 residues long. Trimming took 4 bases from V and 5 from J; bases not matched to a gene: 7. In DNA, the CDR3 is TGCGCCAGCAGCCCGGGGACTAGCGGGAGGGGACGAGATACGCAGTATTTT. This translates into CASSPGTSGRGRDTQYF.

The chain recombines TRBV5-6 with TRBJ1-2; perhaps TRBD1 as D (5 bases). Germline CDR1 is SGHDT and CDR2 is YYEEEE. V lost 4 bases and J lost 9, with 16 bases in between. The CDR3 runs 13 residues. The DNA of the CDR3 is TGTGCCAGCAGCAAGGACATTGGCTTGCGCTACACCTTC. It codes for CASSKDIGLRYTF.

This chain connects TRBV6-5 to TRBJ2-7, with TRBD2 matching over 14 bases. Germline CDR1 is MNHEY and CDR2 is SVGAGI. With V trimmed by 6 bases and J by 5 bases, 6 bases remained unmatched. CDR3 length equals 15 residues. The CDR3 region has the DNA TGTGCCAGCAGCCCCTCGGGACTAGCGGGAGACGAGCAGTACTTC. Translation: CASSPSGLAGDEQYF.